A single T cell receptor (beta chain) is shown here with its context. The sample providers were healthy Caucasian people from Russia, aged about 6 to 100. The data stem from a study of blood T cells in healthy people across ages. Together with a sample-barcoded 5' primer, a J-beta primer mix was included in a second PCR lasting about 6 to 11 cycles. TCRdb fed the 5' RACE reads into MiXCR, producing one record per CDR3 protein. The sample yields more than 450,000 distinct CDR3 sequences, around 27% seen once. This CDR3 is built from 14 residues. These data are also associated with another study on T cells of mothers and their children. From that paper: RNA extracted was entirely used for cDNA synthesis, 1.5 ug per 15 ul. Slightly higher overlap, not significant, was seen in related mother-child pairs than in unrelated pairs.

This clonotype was obtained from a boy aged 2-15 years in good health. The sequenced sample was blood. The rearrangement joins TRBV7-5 to TRBJ2-5; TRBD1, the table's D call, lacks a check against the DNA. The DNA matches TRBJ2-7 better at its end, which makes the J call doubtful. TRBV7-5 is tagged as a pseudogene. For the CDR3, the DNA is TGTATCTCAGTATATCTCCCCCGTTCCTACGAGCAGTACTTC. Protein sequence: CISVYLPRSYEQYF.